This T cell receptor beta chain stems from a study of cytomegalovirus exposure and HLA in healthy donors listed by TCRdb under 2017. Background for the entire study: According to an earlier analysis of a few hundred of the donors, about 179 million T cells yielded over 100 million unique TCR beta sequences and about 300 Gb of sequence data. Roughly 310 gigabases of sequencing data and approximately 80 million unique TCR sequences were included in an early release covering under 650 HLA-typed donors. The genetic ancestry cluster associated with self-reported Caucasian donors included 81% of the roughly 390 genotyped donors. The study aimed to test whether signatures of past pathogen exposure could be identified by cataloging public T cell receptors. The study profiled the T cell repertoires of about 640 subjects by immunosequencing and related them to cytomegalovirus serostatus. Along with the approximately 650-subject first cohort, a separate validation cohort of 120 different subjects was used. The study combined high-throughput TCR immunosequencing, statistical association of individual TCRs with disease status, and machine learning to predict cytomegalovirus infection status. A later analysis re-examined previously published TCR beta repertoires from over 500 donors and added high-resolution HLA genotyping to investigate patterns of TCR occurrence. The later analysis used no new phenotypic data to find candidate immune exposures, relying instead on TCR beta sequences and their occurrence across donors. An earlier analysis of around 640 of the donors used high-throughput TCR beta sequencing to judge whether each TCR beta V gene segment behaved as functional or pseudogenic. Donor age, sex, ethnicity and CMV serostatus were collected together with the repertoire data. A later genetic analysis used genome-wide SNP genotypes for about 55% of the 666 donors, treating that subset as a discovery cohort. All discovery cohort repertoires had been generated using a single sequencing platform. HLA typing included class I and class II loci at four-digit resolution. The number of donors typed differed by locus, with about 629-630 for A, B, C, DRB1 and DQB1, roughly 550 for DQA1, some 570 for DPA1, and around 450 for DPB1. Five DR-DQ haplotypes were handled as single units for association and clustering, since linkage in the cohort was strong. Among around 400 genotyped donors of the cohort, an average of about 240,000 unique TCR beta nucleotide sequences was sequenced per donor, of which roughly 17% were non-productive.

Study-wide findings and limitations: The authors suggested that the approach could potentially be extended to other disease states and immunological phenotypes. Because counts were too low, under 20 rarely observed V segments, including chromosome 9 orphons, were left out of the earlier analysis of 500 to 650 of the donors. A later genetic analysis associated a missense DCLRE1C variant with V-gene and J-gene trimming of TCR beta chains, and an independent cohort replicated the association. Most CMV-associated TCR beta chains appeared to be HLA-restricted in a later analysis, and the HLA associations seemed to be driven largely by CMV exposure. At a false discovery rate of 0.05, a later analysis linked 15,000 to 20,000 TCR beta sequences to specific HLA alleles. A cluster of highly shared sequence variants was judged likely to be a technical artifact of the sequencing pipeline. A further reported finding was that TCR beta sequences accurately predicted the HLA-A and HLA-B alleles for most subjects in the first cohort. The presence/absence analyses assumed that sequencing depth was roughly uniform across donors, and that assumption may not be true. An earlier analysis of 587 of the donors showed that most TCR beta V segments appeared in productive rearrangements either about 87% or about 30% of the time, which broadly matched IMGT annotations. In vitro tests confirmed that a few of the cytomegalovirus-associated TCR beta chains recognize cytomegalovirus antigens. A later analysis found that TCR association rates varied across HLA loci, with DRB1 alleles showing the most associated TCRs and HLA-C alleles the fewest. Cytomegalovirus status was reported to be diagnosed by the classifier with high specificity and sensitivity in both the original and validation cohorts. For the cohort, immune exposure information was limited to CMV serostatus. Compared with the roughly 600-donor mean, donors in an Asian-associated ancestry cluster had fewer N-insertions in productive TCRs, according to a later genetic analysis. Across donors, most TCR sequences were observed very rarely, whereas some public TCRs were present in many individuals. Correlated functional status among segregating V segments might reflect linkage disequilibrium, but an unknown experimental factor could not be ruled out. Some IMGT-functional V segments, including TRBV6-2 and TRBV6-3, could not be told apart with the 87-base-pair reads, so those segments were excluded. Strong co-occurrence of HLA alleles, especially DR and DQ, made assigning TCR associations to individual alleles difficult. Because HLA typing was unavailable for some donors at each locus, only the typed subset was used in association tests. In this cohort, only TCR beta chains were sequenced, and detectable features were limited by the absence of alpha or paired-chain data. A later analysis found that HLA-associated TCR beta chains were more clonally expanded and had lower generation probabilities than equally common non-associated chains. According to a later analysis, parvovirus B19, influenza, CMV and Epstein-Barr virus appeared linked to several top co-occurrence clusters. A total of 164 TCR beta chains were listed by the study as associated with cytomegalovirus.

Remarks on this clone: The clone's antigen remains unknown. Base quality data are lacking; no much larger clone is found one base away.

The library was obtained by the immunoSEQ multiplex PCR assay. A mixture of 60 forward primers for TCR Vbeta segments and 13 reverse primers for TCR Jbeta segments was used in the multiplex PCR. A multiplex PCR assay on genomic DNA amplified the CDR3 region of rearranged TCR beta genes. The amplified TCR beta libraries were sequenced on the Illumina HiSeq System as 87-base-pair reads. The study's processing was this. A later analysis counted some 80 million unique TCR beta chains across the 666 repertoires, and about 10 million of these chains were shared by at least two donors. Raw reads were error-corrected and collapsed into unique sequences by a nearest-neighbor algorithm in which closely related sequences were merged to remove PCR and sequencing errors. To assign V, D and J gene segments, CDR3 sequences were aligned to IMGT reference sequences. For a sequence to be retained, at least a six-nucleotide match to both a V gene segment and a J gene segment was required. Rearrangements were called productive when the CDR3 lacked stop codons and stayed in frame with V and J; all others were non-productive. CDR3 was defined according to IMGT convention as the region running from the second conserved V-encoded cysteine to the conserved J-encoded phenylalanine. The earlier analysis of approximately 500 of the donors excluded sequences that lacked an unambiguous match to a single V gene segment. An earlier analysis of a few hundred of the donors called V segments functional above 56.7% productive rearrangements and segregating when the between-donor standard deviation exceeded 5%. To diagnose cytomegalovirus status from the catalog of TCR beta chain sequences, a statistical classification framework was built. In a later analysis, TCR nucleotide sequences were compared against IMGT/GENE-DB human TR gene sequences so that V and J genes could be assigned. The TCRdist pipeline was used in a later analysis to assign CDR3 sequences and most-parsimonious VDJ recombination scenarios. In a later analysis, every TCR beta chain was defined by the combination of its CDR3 amino acid sequence and its V-gene family, and reads without a unique V-gene family were dropped. A later analysis removed 592 highly shared, low-generation-probability nucleotide sequences to deal with suspected cross-contamination and a sequencing artifact. For each public chain, a later analysis derived a clonal expansion index from normalized ranks of inferred template counts within each repertoire. In a later analysis, generation probabilities were computed using a VDJ recombination model fitted to out-of-frame rearrangements, and the results were checked against IGoR. Hypergeometric tests were used in a later analysis to score TCR-TCR, TCR-HLA and TCR-CMV co-occurrence, with a repertoire-size bias correction applied to the TCR pairs. To estimate false discovery rates, a later analysis permuted the HLA or CMV assignments 20 times. A later analysis grouped co-occurring TCRs with DBSCAN, adding TCRdist sequence similarity when clustering within HLA-allele-positive subsets. Co-occurrence clustering excluded repertoires with fewer than 30,000 or more than 120,000 public chains, plus five with anomalous nucleotide sharing. TCRdb stores this immuneACCESS table with in-frame sequences only. Part of the clones is absent; in the studies checked, under half of the shortfall reflects unresolved V genes, and no reason is known for the rest. The V and J calls and clone size were taken over from that table, and D and trimming were inferred from the DNA. Within this sample are around 200,000 clones, with about 80% of them counted one time only. The ten biggest clones cover over 0.5% of the sample.

Sequences MDHEN (CDR1) and SYDVKM (CDR2) are obtained from the germline V gene. From the cysteine up to the phenylalanine, the CDR3 has a length of 14 residues. Only CDR3 DNA is held: 42 bases, read in frame from base 1. V lost 7 bases and J lost 1 base; the stretch between them is 12 bases long. The cohort comprised fewer than 700 healthy bone marrow donors. At the time of sampling, all cohort members were nominally healthy, though unrecorded immune exposures were likely present. The donor tested CMV seronegative and was one of the 352 seronegative cohort members. Every donor gave a peripheral blood sample, and the peripheral blood mononuclear cells from that sample were used for TCR beta sequencing. Genomic DNA extraction from the blood cell samples was performed with the Qiagen DNeasy Blood Extraction Kit.

The chain is assembled from TRBV28 and TRBJ2-3, with a weak D call of TRBD1 (7 bases match). Material: PBMCs. The clonotype was recovered from a middle-aged woman in good health and CMV-seronegative. Read as DNA, the sequence is TGTGCCAGCAACCAGGGGGGTCGCACAGATACGCAGTATTTT. This is translated as CASNQGGRTDTQYF.